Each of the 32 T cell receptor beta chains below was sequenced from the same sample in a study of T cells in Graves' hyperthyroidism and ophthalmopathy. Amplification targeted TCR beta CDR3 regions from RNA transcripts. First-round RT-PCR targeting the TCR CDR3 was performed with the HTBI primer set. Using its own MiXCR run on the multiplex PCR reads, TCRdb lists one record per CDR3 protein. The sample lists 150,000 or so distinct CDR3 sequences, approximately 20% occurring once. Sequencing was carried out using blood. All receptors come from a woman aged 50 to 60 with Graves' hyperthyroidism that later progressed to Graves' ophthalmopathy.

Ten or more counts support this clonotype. The CDR3 region is CASSPRTGYNSNQPQHF. CDR3 in DNA: TGTGCCAGCAGTCCCCGGACAGGCTACAATAGCAATCAGCCCCAGCATTTT. The chain has TRBV27 and TRBJ1-5; 7 bases agree with TRBD1. CDR3 length: 17 residues. Unmatched junction bases numbered 10, after V lost 5 bases and J lost 0 bases. Germline V gene lookup returns CDR1 MNHEY and CDR2 SMNVEV (reference sequence).

The CDR3 DNA sequence: TGTGCCAGCAGCTTGGGTGGAGTCAATCAGCCCCAGCATTTT. As protein: CASSLGGVNQPQHF. This sequence joins TRBV5-8 and TRBJ1-5; D unclear. CDR1 and CDR2 from the germline V gene are SGHTS and YDEGEE. CDR3 length: 14 residues. The ends were cut back, 0 bases at V and 3 bases at J, with 7 bases in the middle.

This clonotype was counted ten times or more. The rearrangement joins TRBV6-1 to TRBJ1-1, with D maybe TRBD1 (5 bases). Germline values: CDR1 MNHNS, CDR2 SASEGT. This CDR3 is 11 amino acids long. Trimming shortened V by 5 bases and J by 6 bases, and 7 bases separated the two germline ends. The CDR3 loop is CASSRGAEAFF. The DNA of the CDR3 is TGTGCCAGCAGTAGGGGTGCTGAAGCTTTCTTT.

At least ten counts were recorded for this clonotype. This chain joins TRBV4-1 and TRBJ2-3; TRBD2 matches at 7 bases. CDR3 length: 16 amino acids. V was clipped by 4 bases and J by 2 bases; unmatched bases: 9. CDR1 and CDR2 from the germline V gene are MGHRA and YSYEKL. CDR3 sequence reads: CASSRRLAATTDTQYF. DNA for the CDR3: TGCGCCAGCAGCCGTCGACTAGCCGCGACCACAGATACGCAGTATTTT.

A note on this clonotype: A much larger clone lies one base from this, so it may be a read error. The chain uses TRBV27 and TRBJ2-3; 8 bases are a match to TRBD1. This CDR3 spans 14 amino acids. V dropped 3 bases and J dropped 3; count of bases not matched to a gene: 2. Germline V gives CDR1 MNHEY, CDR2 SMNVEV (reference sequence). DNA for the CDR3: TGTGCCAGCAGTTTGGGACAGGCGACAGATACGCAGTATTTT. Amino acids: CASSLGQATDTQYF.

DNA for the CDR3: TGTGCCAGTAGTATGGAAGGGGCCGGGGAGCTGTTTTTT. Translated: CASSMEGAGELFF. J is TRBJ2-2 and V is TRBV19; perhaps TRBD1 as D (5 bases). In germline, CDR1 is LNHDA, CDR2 SQIVND (reference sequence). The CDR3 totals 13 residues. V lost 3 bases to trimming and J lost 6 bases, with 8 bases between them.

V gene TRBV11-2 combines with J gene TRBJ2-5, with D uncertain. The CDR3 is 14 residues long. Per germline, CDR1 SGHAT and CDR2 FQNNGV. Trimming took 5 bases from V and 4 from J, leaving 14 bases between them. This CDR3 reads CASSHQVGIETQYF. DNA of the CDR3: TGTGCCAGCAGCCACCAGGTGGGAATAGAGACCCAGTACTTC.

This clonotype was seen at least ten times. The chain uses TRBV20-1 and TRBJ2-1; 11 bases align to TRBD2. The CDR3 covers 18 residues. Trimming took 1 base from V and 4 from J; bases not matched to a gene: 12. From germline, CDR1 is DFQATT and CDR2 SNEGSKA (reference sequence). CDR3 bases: TGCAGTGCTAGAGTTCCCGGCCTAGCGGGAGGAGGGTACAATGAGCAGTTCTTC. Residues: CSARVPGLAGGGYNEQFF.

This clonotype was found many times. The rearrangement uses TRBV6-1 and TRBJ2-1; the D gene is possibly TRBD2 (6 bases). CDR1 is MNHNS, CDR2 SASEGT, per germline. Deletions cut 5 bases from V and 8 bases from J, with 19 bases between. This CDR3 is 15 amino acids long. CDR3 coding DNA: TGTGCCAGCAGTCCCCGTGGGACTCGAATCCATGAGCAGTTCTTC. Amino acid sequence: CASSPRGTRIHEQFF.

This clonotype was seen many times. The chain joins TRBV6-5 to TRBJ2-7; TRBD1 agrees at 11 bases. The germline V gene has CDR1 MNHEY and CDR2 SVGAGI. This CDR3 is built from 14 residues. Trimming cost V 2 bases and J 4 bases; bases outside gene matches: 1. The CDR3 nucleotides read TGTGCCAGCAGTTACGGGACAGGGGGTTACGAGCAGTACTTC. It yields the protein CASSYGTGGYEQYF.

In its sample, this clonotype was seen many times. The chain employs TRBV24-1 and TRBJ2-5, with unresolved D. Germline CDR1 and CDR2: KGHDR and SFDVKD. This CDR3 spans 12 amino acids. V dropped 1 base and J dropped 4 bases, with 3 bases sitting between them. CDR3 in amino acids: CATSDLGETQYF. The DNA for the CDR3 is TGTGCCACCAGTGATTTAGGAGAGACCCAGTACTTC.

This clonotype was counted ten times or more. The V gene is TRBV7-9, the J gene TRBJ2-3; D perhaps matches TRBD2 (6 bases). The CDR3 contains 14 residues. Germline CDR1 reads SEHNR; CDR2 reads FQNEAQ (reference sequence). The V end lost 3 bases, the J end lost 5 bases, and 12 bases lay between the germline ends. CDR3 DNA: TGTGCCAGCAGCTTCGGGCGGGACGGAGATACGCAGTATTTT. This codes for CASSFGRDGDTQYF.

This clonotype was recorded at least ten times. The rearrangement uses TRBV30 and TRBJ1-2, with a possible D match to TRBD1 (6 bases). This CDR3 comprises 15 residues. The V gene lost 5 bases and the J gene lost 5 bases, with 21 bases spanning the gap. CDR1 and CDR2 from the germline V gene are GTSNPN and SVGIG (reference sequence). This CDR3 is CAWQPLRQGNYGYTF. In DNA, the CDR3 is TGTGCCTGGCAACCTCTGAGGCAGGGGAATTATGGCTACACCTTC.

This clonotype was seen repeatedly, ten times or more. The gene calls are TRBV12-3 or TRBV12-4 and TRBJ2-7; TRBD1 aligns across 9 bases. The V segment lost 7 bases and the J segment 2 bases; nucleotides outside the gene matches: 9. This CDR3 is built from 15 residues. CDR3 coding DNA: TGTGCCAGCATTGTACCGGGACAGGGAGCCTACGAGCAGTACTTC. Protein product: CASIVPGQGAYEQYF.

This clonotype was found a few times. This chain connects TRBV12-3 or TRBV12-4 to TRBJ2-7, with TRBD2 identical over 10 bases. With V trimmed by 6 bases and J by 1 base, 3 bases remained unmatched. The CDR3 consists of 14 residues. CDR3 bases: TGTGCCAGCAGGGAGACTAGCGGGTCCTACGAGCAGTACTTC. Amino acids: CASRETSGSYEQYF.

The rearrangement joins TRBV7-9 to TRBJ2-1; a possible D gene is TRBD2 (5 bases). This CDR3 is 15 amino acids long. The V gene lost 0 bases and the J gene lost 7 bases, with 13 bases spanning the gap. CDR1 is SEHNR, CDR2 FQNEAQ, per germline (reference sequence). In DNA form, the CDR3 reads TGTGCCAGCAGCTTAGCGGGAGTCTTTGCTAATGAGCAGTTCTTC. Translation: CASSLAGVFANEQFF.

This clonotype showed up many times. In DNA form, the CDR3 reads TGTGCCAGCAGCCAGAGAGGGACTATGAGTGGCTACACCTTC. This encodes CASSQRGTMSGYTF. This chain joins TRBV27 and TRBJ1-2; D is perhaps TRBD1 (5 bases). V shed 6 bases and J shed 7 bases, with 18 bases lying between them. Per germline, CDR1 MNHEY and CDR2 SMNVEV (reference sequence). The CDR3 is 14 amino acids.

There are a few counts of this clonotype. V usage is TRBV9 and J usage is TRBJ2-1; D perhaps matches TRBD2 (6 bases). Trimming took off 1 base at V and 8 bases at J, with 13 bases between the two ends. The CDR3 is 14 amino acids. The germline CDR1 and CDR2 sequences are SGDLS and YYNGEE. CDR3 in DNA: TGTGCCAGCAGCGTAAAAGGGAGGCGGGATGAGCAGTTCTTC. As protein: CASSVKGRRDEQFF.

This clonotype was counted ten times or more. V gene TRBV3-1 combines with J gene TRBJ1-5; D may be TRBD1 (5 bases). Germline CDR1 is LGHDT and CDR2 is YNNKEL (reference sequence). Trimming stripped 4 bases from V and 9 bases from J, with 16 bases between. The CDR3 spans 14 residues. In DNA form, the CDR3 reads TGTGCCAGCAGCCGAATGAGGGGCGAATGGCCCCAGCATTTT. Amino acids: CASSRMRGEWPQHF. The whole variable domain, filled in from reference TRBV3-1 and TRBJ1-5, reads DTAVSQTPKYLVTQMGNDKSIKCEQNLGHDTMYWYKQDSKKFLKIMFSYNNKELIINETVPNRFSPKSPDKAHLNLHINSLELGDSAVYFCASSRMRGEWPQHFGDGTRLSIL.

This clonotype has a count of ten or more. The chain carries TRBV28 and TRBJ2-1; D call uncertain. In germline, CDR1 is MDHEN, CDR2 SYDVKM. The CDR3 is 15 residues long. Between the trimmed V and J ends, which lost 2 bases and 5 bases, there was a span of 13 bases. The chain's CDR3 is CASSLPKAAHNEQFF. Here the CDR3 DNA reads TGTGCCAGCAGTTTACCTAAGGCAGCCCACAATGAGCAGTTCTTC.

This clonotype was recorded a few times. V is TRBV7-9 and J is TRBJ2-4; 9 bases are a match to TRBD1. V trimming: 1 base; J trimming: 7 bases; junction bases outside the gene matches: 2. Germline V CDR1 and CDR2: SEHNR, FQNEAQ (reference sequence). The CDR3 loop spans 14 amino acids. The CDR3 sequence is CASSLGQGENIQYF. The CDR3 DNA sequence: TGTGCCAGCAGCTTAGGACAGGGGGAGAACATTCAGTACTTC. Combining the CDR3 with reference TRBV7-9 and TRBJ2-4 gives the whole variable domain DTGVSQNPRHKITKRGQNVTFRCDPISEHNRLYWYRQTLGQGPEFLTYFQNEAQLEKSRLLSDRFSAERPKGSFSTLEIQRTEQGDSAMYLCASSLGQGENIQYFGAGTRLSVL.

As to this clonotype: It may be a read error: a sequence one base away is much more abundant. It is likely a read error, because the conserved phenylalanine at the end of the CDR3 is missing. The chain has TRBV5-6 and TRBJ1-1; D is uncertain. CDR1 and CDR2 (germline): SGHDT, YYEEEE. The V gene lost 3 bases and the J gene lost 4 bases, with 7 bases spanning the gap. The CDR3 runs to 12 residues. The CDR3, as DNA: TGTGCCAGCAGCTCGAACCCCACTGAAGCTTTCTCT. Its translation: CASSSNPTEAFS.

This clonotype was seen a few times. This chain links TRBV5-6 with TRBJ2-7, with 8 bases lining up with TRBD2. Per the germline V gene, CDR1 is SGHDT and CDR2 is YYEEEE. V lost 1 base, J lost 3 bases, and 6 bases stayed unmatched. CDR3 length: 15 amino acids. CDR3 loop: CASSLTGGAVYEQYF. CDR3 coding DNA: TGTGCCAGCAGCTTGACGGGGGGGGCGGTCTACGAGCAGTACTTC.

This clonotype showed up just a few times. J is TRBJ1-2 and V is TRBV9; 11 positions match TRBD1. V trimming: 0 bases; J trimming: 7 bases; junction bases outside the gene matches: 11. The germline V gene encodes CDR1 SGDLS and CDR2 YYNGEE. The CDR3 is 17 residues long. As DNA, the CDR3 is TGTGCCAGCAGCGTAGTGGGCTCCGGGACAGGGGGGAGTGGCTACACCTTC. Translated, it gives CASSVVGSGTGGSGYTF.

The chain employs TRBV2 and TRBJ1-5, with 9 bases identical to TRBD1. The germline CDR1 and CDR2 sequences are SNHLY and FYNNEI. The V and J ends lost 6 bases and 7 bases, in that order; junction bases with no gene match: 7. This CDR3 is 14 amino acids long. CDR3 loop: CASSGDRVRQPQHF. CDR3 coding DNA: TGTGCCAGCAGCGGGGACAGGGTCAGGCAGCCCCAGCATTTT. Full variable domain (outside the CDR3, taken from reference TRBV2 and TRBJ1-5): EPEVTQTPSHQVTQMGQEVILRCVPISNHLYFYWYRQILGQKVEFLVSFYNNEISEKSEIFDDQFSVERPDGSNFTLKIRSTKLEDSAMYFCASSGDRVRQPQHFGDGTRLSIL.

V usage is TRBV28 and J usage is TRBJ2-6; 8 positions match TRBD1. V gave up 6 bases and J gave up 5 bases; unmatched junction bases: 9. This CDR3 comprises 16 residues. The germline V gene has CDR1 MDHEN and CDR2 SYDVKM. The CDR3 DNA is TGTGCCAGCAGCACTCCAGGACAGGGCTGGGCCAACGTCCTGACTTTC. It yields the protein CASSTPGQGWANVLTF.

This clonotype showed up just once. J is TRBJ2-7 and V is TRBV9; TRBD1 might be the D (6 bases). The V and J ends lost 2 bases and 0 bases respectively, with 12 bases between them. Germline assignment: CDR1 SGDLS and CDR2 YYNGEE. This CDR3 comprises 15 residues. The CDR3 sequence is CASSVGHRSSYEQYF. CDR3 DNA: TGTGCCAGCAGCGTGGGACACAGGAGCTCCTACGAGCAGTACTTC.

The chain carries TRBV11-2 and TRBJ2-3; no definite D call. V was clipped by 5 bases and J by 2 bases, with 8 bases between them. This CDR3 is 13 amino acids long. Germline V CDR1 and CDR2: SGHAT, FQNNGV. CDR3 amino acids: CASSRQNTDTQYF. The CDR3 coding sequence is TGTGCCAGCAGCCGACAAAACACAGATACGCAGTATTTT.

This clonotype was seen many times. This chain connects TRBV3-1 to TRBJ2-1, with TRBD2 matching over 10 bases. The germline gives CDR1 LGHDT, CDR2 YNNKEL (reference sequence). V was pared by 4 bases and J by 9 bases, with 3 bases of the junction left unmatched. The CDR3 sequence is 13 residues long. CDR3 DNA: TGTGCCAGCAGCCCCGGGACTAGCGTTGAGCAGTTCTTC. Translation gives CASSPGTSVEQFF.

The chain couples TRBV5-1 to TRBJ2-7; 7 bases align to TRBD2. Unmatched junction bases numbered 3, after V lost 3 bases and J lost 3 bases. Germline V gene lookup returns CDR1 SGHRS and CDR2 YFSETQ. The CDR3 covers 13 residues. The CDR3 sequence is CASSSGTNYEQYF. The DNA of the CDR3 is TGCGCCAGCAGCTCCGGGACTAACTACGAGCAGTACTTC. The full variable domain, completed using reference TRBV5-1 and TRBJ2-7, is KAGVTQTPRYLIKTRGQQVTLSCSPISGHRSVSWYQQTPGQGLQFLFEYFSETQRNKGNFPGRFSGRQFSNSRSEMNVSTLELGDSALYLCASSSGTNYEQYFGPGTRLTVT.

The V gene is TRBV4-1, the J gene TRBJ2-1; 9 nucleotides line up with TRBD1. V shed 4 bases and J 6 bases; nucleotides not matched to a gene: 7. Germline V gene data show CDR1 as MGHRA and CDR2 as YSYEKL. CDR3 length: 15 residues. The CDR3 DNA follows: TGCGCCAGCAGCCCCGGGACAGGGTATATCAATGAGCAGTTCTTC. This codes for CASSPGTGYINEQFF.

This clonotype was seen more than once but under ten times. The CDR3 spells CASSETPGTSGLKTDEQYF. The CDR3 DNA follows: TGTGCCAGCAGTGAAACGCCCGGGACTAGCGGCCTGAAAACTGACGAGCAGTACTTC. The chain recombines TRBV2 with TRBJ2-7; TRBD2 matches at 11 bases. From germline, CDR1 is SNHLY and CDR2 FYNNEI. The V and J ends lost 2 bases and 5 bases, in that order; junction bases with no gene match: 17. The CDR3 contains 19 residues.